The 10 T cell receptor beta chains reported below all come from one sample, sequenced in a study of human T cells and chemical hapten exposure. Time point: pre-sensitization, week 0. The treatment is: therapeutic diphenylcyclopropenone sensitization with weekly scalp DPC. Each CDR3 protein gets one entry after TCRdb re-called the RACE reads with MiXCR. The repertoire holds around 120,000 distinct CDR3 sequences, approximately 13% seen once, with around 2.8% in the top ten. The specimen was whole blood, collected in connection with sensitization to the hapten diphenylcyclopropenone (DPC). The source is a woman younger than 30 with alopecia areata. Some clones in this sample may be carry-over from other donors' samples.

This clonotype was counted only a few times. The rearrangement links TRBV4-3 to TRBJ2-7; TRBD1 is a possible D gene (6 bases). The CDR3 is 14 residues long. CDR1 is LGHNA, CDR2 YSLEER, per germline. With 0 bases removed from V and 6 bases from J, the gap between germline ends came to 12 bases. CDR3 amino acids: CASSQDLTGFEQYF. The CDR3 DNA reads as TGCGCCAGCAGCCAAGATCTAACAGGGTTCGAGCAGTACTTC.

This clonotype was seen repeatedly, ten times or more. The chain employs TRBV5-4 and TRBJ2-2; the D is unclear. V lost 0 bases and J lost 2, with 8 bases in between. This CDR3 has 15 amino acids. CDR1 is SGHNT, CDR2 YYREEE, per germline (reference sequence). This CDR3 reads CASSLGFFNTGELFF. CDR3 in DNA: TGTGCCAGCAGCTTGGGATTCTTTAACACCGGGGAGCTGTTTTTT.

The genes are TRBV5-6 and TRBJ2-1; 8 bases align to TRBD2. The germline V gene encodes CDR1 SGHDT and CDR2 YYEEEE. This CDR3 spans 15 amino acids. With 2 bases clipped from V and 0 bases from J, the junction kept 1 base outside the gene matches. For the CDR3, the DNA is TGTGCCAGCAGCTTAGCGGGGGTCTCCTACAATGAGCAGTTCTTC. It codes for CASSLAGVSYNEQFF.

This sequence joins TRBV7-9 and TRBJ2-7; the D gene is possibly TRBD2 (5 bases). This CDR3 has 13 residues. The V end was cut by 5 bases, the J end by 0 bases, with 8 bases between. CDR1 and CDR2 from the germline V gene are SEHNR and FQNEAQ (reference sequence). The CDR3 reads CASSGGLSYEQYF. The CDR3 bases are TGTGCCAGCAGCGGAGGACTCTCCTACGAGCAGTACTTC.

This clonotype occurred a few times. The chain links TRBV30 to TRBJ1-2; 11 bases are a match to TRBD1. In germline, CDR1 is GTSNPN, CDR2 SVGIG (reference sequence). The CDR3 spans 16 residues. The junction had 14 bases not matched to a gene; V was cut back by 6 bases and J by 5 bases. CDR3: CACPFRDRGLLYGYTF. CDR3 in DNA: TGTGCCTGCCCTTTCCGGGACAGGGGGTTACTATATGGCTACACCTTC.

The rearrangement links TRBV18 to TRBJ2-7, with 9 bases identical to TRBD1. Germline-derived CDR1 and CDR2 are KGHSH and LQKENI. V lost 2 bases to trimming and J lost 3 bases; unmatched junction nucleotides: 5. The CDR3 sequence is 15 residues long. The CDR3 sequence: CASSPMGQGNYEQYF. In DNA form, the CDR3 reads TGTGCCAGCTCACCAATGGGACAGGGAAACTACGAGCAGTACTTC.

The chain recombines TRBV7-2 with TRBJ2-1; D unclear. Trimming pared 2 bases from V and 5 bases from J, leaving 13 bases between. The CDR3 sequence is 15 residues long. Germline assignment: CDR1 SGHTA and CDR2 FQGNSA. For the CDR3, the DNA is TGTGCCAGCAGCTTAAGGGTCTCGGAGCACAATGAGCAGTTCTTC. Protein: CASSLRVSEHNEQFF.

The J gene is TRBJ1-3, the V gene TRBV6-5; D is perhaps TRBD1 (6 bases). In germline, CDR1 is MNHEY, CDR2 SVGAGI. This CDR3 is built from 15 residues. Trimming left V 2 bases short and J 3 bases short, with 11 bases between. The CDR3 sequence: CASSYEGGGGNTIYF. CDR3 in DNA: TGTGCCAGCAGTTACGAAGGGGGAGGTGGAAACACCATATATTTT.

The chain joins TRBV20-1 to TRBJ1-6; D might be TRBD1 (5 bases). The V gene lost 0 bases and the J gene lost 6 bases, with 21 bases spanning the gap. Germline CDR1 DFQATT, CDR2 SNEGSKA (reference sequence). The CDR3 sequence is 18 residues long. CDR3 DNA sequence: TGCAGTGCTAGAGATCAGAGGACCGGGGGAAGGGGTAATTCACCCCTCCACTTT. Its protein is CSARDQRTGGRGNSPLHF.

The V and J genes are TRBV6-6 and TRBJ2-1, with TRBD1 matching over 8 bases. V was clipped by 6 bases and J by 0 bases; unmatched bases: 7. The length of the CDR3 is 16 residues. Germline values: CDR1 MNHNY, CDR2 SVGAGI (reference sequence). The CDR3 is CASSPNRGNSYNEQFF. As DNA, the CDR3 is TGTGCCAGCAGCCCGAACAGGGGGAACTCCTACAATGAGCAGTTCTTC.